The 18 T cell receptor beta chains listed next were all sequenced from one sample in a study of low-dose radiotherapy and immunotherapy resistance in tumors. Covering alpha and beta chains, TRAV- and TRBV-specific primers were used for the first-strand cDNA. Over approximately 20 PCR cycles, TCRs were amplified from a constant-region primer and V-primer adapter. One entry per CDR3 protein results from TCRdb running MiXCR on the reads. The data contain approximately 6,400 distinct CDR3 sequences, about 71% of them singletons. Receptors originate from a human donor with advanced metastatic prostate, ovarian, gallbladder or colorectal cancer (not recorded which). This table probably holds off-target reads from a library built for another chain.

This clonotype was detected only a few times. The CDR3 loop is CASSVPGANVLTF. CDR3 coding DNA: TGTGCCAGCAGCGTTCCTGGGGCCAACGTCCTGACTTTC. This chain links TRBV5-4 with TRBJ2-6; D remains unclear. Per germline, CDR1 SGHNT and CDR2 YYREEE (reference sequence). The CDR3 contains 13 residues. The germline V and J ends were trimmed by 4 bases and 2 bases, with 4 bases remaining between them.

The chain has TRBV28 and TRBJ2-3; D uncertain. Trimming left V 6 bases short and J 2 bases short, with 12 bases between. The CDR3 loop spans 14 amino acids. Germline loops: CDR1 MDHEN, CDR2 SYDVKM. This CDR3 reads CASSLGRTTDTQYF. CDR3 sequence (DNA): TGTGCCAGCAGCCTAGGGCGTACCACAGATACGCAGTATTTT.

The J gene is TRBJ2-7, the V gene TRBV11-2; D unclear. Trimming cost V 5 bases and J 4 bases, with 9 bases left between them. Germline V gene sequence: CDR1 SGHAT, CDR2 FQNNGV. CDR3 length equals 12 residues. The CDR3 protein is CASSQYGYEQYF. For the CDR3, the DNA is TGTGCCAGCAGCCAGTACGGGTACGAGCAGTACTTC.

V is TRBV3-1 and J is TRBJ2-1; 11 bases are shared with TRBD2. With 1 base clipped from V and 10 bases from J, the junction kept 6 bases outside the gene matches. The CDR3 spans 15 residues. CDR1 is LGHDT and CDR2 is YNNKEL in the germline V gene (reference sequence). The CDR3 region has the DNA TGTGCCAGCAGCCAAGTTGATCTAGCGGGAGGAGAGCAGTTCTTC. This codes for CASSQVDLAGGEQFF.

This clonotype was counted only a few times. Here the CDR3 reads CASSPGRGKVGQYF. The CDR3 DNA is TGTGCCAGCAGCCCTGGTAGGGGAAAAGTCGGTCAGTACTTC. The chain employs TRBV5-6 and TRBJ2-7; possible D gene TRBD1, 5 bases. V was pared by 4 bases and J by 10 bases, with 21 bases between. Per the germline V gene, CDR1 is SGHDT and CDR2 is YYEEEE. The CDR3 is 14 residues long.

This chain connects TRBV14 to TRBJ1-5; D is unresolved. The CDR3 spans 14 residues. CDR1 is SGHDN, CDR2 FVKESK, per germline. The V gene lost 4 bases and the J gene lost 1 base, with 8 bases spanning the gap. CDR3 region: CASSPEGSNQPQHF. The CDR3 nucleotides read TGTGCCAGCAGCCCGGAGGGCAGCAATCAGCCCCAGCATTTT.

This chain links TRBV18 with TRBJ1-5; possible D gene TRBD1, 6 bases. Germline V gene sequence: CDR1 KGHSH, CDR2 LQKENI. Trimming took 4 bases from V and 4 from J, leaving 14 bases between them. This CDR3 is built from 15 residues. The DNA of the CDR3 is TGTGCCAGCTCACTGGACAGAGGGATAAATCAGCCCCAGCATTTT. Translation: CASSLDRGINQPQHF.

The table lists this clonotype with a few counts. The chain uses TRBV5-1 and TRBJ1-3; unclear D gene. This CDR3 region has 15 residues. The ends were cut back, 0 bases at V and 2 bases at J, with 9 bases in the middle. Per the germline V gene, CDR1 is SGHRS and CDR2 is YFSETQ. CDR3 residues: CASSLVSGTGNTIYF. The CDR3, as DNA: TGCGCCAGCAGCTTGGTGTCGGGGACTGGAAACACCATATATTTT.

The genes are TRBV12-3 or TRBV12-4 and TRBJ1-1, with a weak D call TRBD1 (5 bases). Trimming took off 4 bases at V and 2 bases at J, with 11 bases between the two ends. CDR3 length: 14 amino acids. For the CDR3, the DNA is TGTGCCAGCAGTTCCGGGACGGCAAACACTGAAGCTTTCTTT. Its translation is CASSSGTANTEAFF.

This clonotype was found once. J is TRBJ1-5 and V is TRBV20-1, with D possibly matching TRBD1 (5 bases). V was clipped by 4 bases and J by 5 bases, with 9 bases between them. The CDR3 extends over 12 amino acids. CDR1 is DFQATT and CDR2 is SNEGSKA in the germline V gene (reference sequence). The CDR3 sequence: CSAKVGDQPQHF. CDR3 DNA sequence: TGCAGTGCTAAGGTGGGGGATCAGCCCCAGCATTTT.

The chain joins TRBV19 to TRBJ2-7; 7 nucleotides align to TRBD1. CDR3 length equals 15 residues. Losses at the gene ends were 5 bases for V and 0 bases for J; bases not matched to a gene: 7. CDR1 and CDR2 from the germline V gene are LNHDA and SQIVND (reference sequence). CDR3 in amino acids: CASSLRDSTSYEQYF. Here the CDR3 DNA reads TGTGCCAGTAGTCTCCGGGACAGCACCTCCTACGAGCAGTACTTC.

The chain links TRBV5-1 to TRBJ2-3, with 13 bases lining up with TRBD2. V lost 4 bases to trimming and J lost 0 bases; unmatched junction nucleotides: 2. Germline CDR1 is SGHRS and CDR2 is YFSETQ. This CDR3 contains 16 residues. The CDR3 protein is CASSPGLAGSTDTQYF. The CDR3 DNA reads as TGCGCCAGCAGCCCGGGACTAGCGGGGAGCACAGATACGCAGTATTTT.

V gene TRBV29-1 combines with J gene TRBJ2-1; D uncertain. The germline CDR1 and CDR2 sequences are SQVTM and ANQGSEA. Trimming pared 4 bases from V and 1 base from J, leaving 8 bases between. The CDR3 has 13 amino acids. CDR3 sequence: CSVASASYNEQFF. The CDR3 DNA follows: TGCAGCGTTGCGTCGGCTTCCTACAATGAGCAGTTCTTC.

The rearrangement joins TRBV6-1 to TRBJ1-2; D is unclear. This CDR3 region has 13 residues. Germline CDR1 reads MNHNS; CDR2 reads SASEGT. V was cut by 7 bases and J by 7 bases, with 16 bases left in between. For the CDR3, the DNA is TGTGCCAGCAAGGACGGACCAAAGGGTGGCTACACCTTC. Translating it yields CASKDGPKGGYTF.

The chain carries TRBV6-6 and TRBJ2-1; D assignment may be TRBD1 or TRBD2 (5 bases each). Germline V gene sequence: CDR1 MNHNY, CDR2 SVGAGI (reference sequence). The CDR3 has 11 residues. V was trimmed by 8 bases and J by 6 bases, leaving 8 bases between them. The CDR3 coding sequence is TGTGCCAGCGGGACCAGCAATGAGCAGTTCTTC. This sequence encodes CASGTSNEQFF.

The chain links TRBV28 to TRBJ2-7; D possibly corresponds to TRBD1 (6 bases). CDR3 length equals 11 residues. Trimming removed 8 bases at V and 7 bases at J, with 12 bases between. Germline V gene sequence: CDR1 MDHEN, CDR2 SYDVKM. The CDR3 bases are TGTGCCAGCCGGGACACGAAGGAGCAGTACTTC. Amino acids: CASRDTKEQYF. Based on the CDR3 plus reference TRBV28 and TRBJ2-7, the full variable domain is DVKVTQSSRYLVKRTGEKVFLECVQDMDHENMFWYRQDPGLGLRLIYFSYDVKMKEKGDIPEGYSVSREKKERFSLILESASTNQTSMYLCASRDTKEQYFGPGTRLTVT.

The chain links TRBV12-3 or TRBV12-4 to TRBJ1-2; weak D call: TRBD1 (5 bases). Trimming stripped 4 bases from V and 3 bases from J, with 15 bases between. The CDR3 is made up of 15 amino acids. CDR3 sequence reads: CASSSPIGGDYGYTF. The CDR3 nucleotides are TGTGCCAGCAGTTCCCCAATCGGGGGAGACTATGGCTACACCTTC.

The chain joins TRBV7-8 to TRBJ2-1; 11 bases agree with TRBD2. J was trimmed by 7 bases and V by 2 bases; bases with no gene match: 4. Germline CDR1 and CDR2: SGHVS and FQNEAQ. The CDR3 spans 15 residues. The CDR3: CASSLLAGGRNEQFF. The CDR3 nucleotides are TGTGCCAGCAGCTTACTAGCGGGAGGAAGGAATGAGCAGTTCTTC.